A single TCR beta chain is shown here with its context. Study processing details: For nucleated cells, counts were estimated from reference gene primer amplification. Assay used: immunoSEQ multiplex PCR; TCRdb lists only in-frame clones, some missing. Clonal size and the V and J genes are those of that table, whereas D and trimming came from the DNA. The sample lists about 190,000 clones, roughly 80% occurring once. The sample is drawn from a study of blood T cell repertoires in COVID-19. Across the study: Spain, Italy and the United States supplied samples that represented acute and convalescent COVID-19.

The clonotype comes from a woman aged 50 to 60 with acute or convalescent COVID-19. The sample taken for sequencing was peripheral blood.

CDR3 sequence: CASSAGTSFSTDTQYF. CDR3 DNA sequence: TGTGCCAGCAGCGCCGGGACTAGCTTTAGCACAGATACGCAGTATTTT. The chain links TRBV2 to TRBJ2-3; the match to TRBD2 covers 9 bases. This CDR3 comprises 16 residues. The ends lost 6 bases at V and 0 bases at J; junction bases unmatched: 7. Germline assignment: CDR1 SNHLY and CDR2 FYNNEI.